The 23 T cell receptor beta chains listed next were all sequenced from one sample in a study of read filtering for tumor transcriptome and immune sequencing. The library was built from around 380 ng RNA with molecular barcoded adaptors for alpha/delta and beta/gamma chains. From the reads, TCRdb called clonotypes with MiXCR, one entry per CDR3 protein. Seen here are tens of thousands of distinct CDR3 sequences, approximately 14% observed once, and the top ten hold approximately 40%. The material sequenced was a population of CD138-negative cells sorted from bone marrow. These receptors were obtained from a donor at least 40 years old with multiple myeloma.

This clonotype has more than one count but fewer than ten. V is TRBV7-8 and J is TRBJ2-5; 10 positions match TRBD1. The CDR3 extends over 16 amino acids. CDR1 SGHVS and CDR2 FQNEAQ come from the germline V gene. The V and J ends lost 5 bases and 5 bases, in that order; junction bases with no gene match: 11. The CDR3 spells CASSLTRQGARETQYF. The DNA of the CDR3 is TGTGCCAGCAGCCTTACAAGACAGGGGGCGCGGGAGACCCAGTACTTC.

This clonotype was observed a few times. A much larger clone is a single base away; this may be a read error. The V and J genes are TRBV20-1 and TRBJ2-7; TRBD1 might be the D (6 bases). From germline, CDR1 is DFQATT and CDR2 SNEGSKA (reference sequence). The CDR3 has 15 amino acids. The CDR3 spells CSARDQGLEVYGQYF. The CDR3 DNA is TGCAGTGCTAGAGATCAGGGGTTAGAGGTCTACGGGCAGTACTTC.

Many counts were recorded for this clonotype. This sequence joins TRBV20-1 and TRBJ1-4, with 8 bases fitting TRBD1. CDR3 length: 15 residues. V was clipped by 0 bases and J by 7 bases; unmatched bases: 7. In germline, CDR1 is DFQATT, CDR2 SNEGSKA (reference sequence). The CDR3 nucleotides read TGCAGTGCTAGAGATCCGGCAGGGGGCGGTGAAAAACTGTTTTTT. Amino acids: CSARDPAGGGEKLFF.

Many counts were recorded for this clonotype. V gene TRBV27 combines with J gene TRBJ1-5; no definite D call. CDR1 and CDR2 (germline): MNHEY, SMNVEV (reference sequence). Between the trimmed V and J ends, which lost 2 bases and 2 bases, there was a span of 10 bases. The CDR3 is made up of 15 amino acids. The CDR3 here is CASSLKPVGNQPQHF. The CDR3 DNA reads as TGTGCCAGCAGTTTAAAACCCGTTGGCAATCAGCCCCAGCATTTT.

This clonotype was detected ten times or more. The V call is TRBV10-3, the J call TRBJ2-7; D unclear. The CDR3 length is 15 residues. Between the trimmed V and J ends, which lost 0 bases and 4 bases, there was a span of 13 bases. Germline V lookup: CDR1 ENHRY, CDR2 SYGVKD. As DNA, the CDR3 is TGTGCCATCAGTGAGTCGCCAGGAGAACTGTACGAGCAGTACTTC. It specifies CAISESPGELYEQYF.

In its sample, this clonotype was seen many times. This sequence joins TRBV5-8 and TRBJ2-1, with TRBD2 identical over 13 bases. J was trimmed by 12 bases and V by 3 bases; bases with no gene match: 9. Germline V gives CDR1 SGHTS, CDR2 YDEGEE. This CDR3 spans 15 amino acids. Here the CDR3 reads CASSSQTSGRTGQFF. The CDR3 DNA is TGTGCCAGCAGCTCCCAGACTAGCGGGAGGACGGGGCAGTTCTTC.

Comment on this clonotype: The junction and the germline gene differ at one end; a read error may be behind it. As DNA, the CDR3 is TGCGACAGCAGCTCGGGATTAGCGGGGTCCTACAATGAGCAGTTCTTC. Translating it yields CDSSSGLAGSYNEQFF. V is TRBV5-1 and J is TRBJ2-1, with 8 bases aligning to TRBD2. The CDR3 spans 16 residues. Germline assignment: CDR1 SGHRS and CDR2 YFSETQ.

In regard to this clonotype: A read error is the likely source, as a far larger clone sits one nucleotide away. This rearrangement joins TRBV11-2 to TRBJ2-1; 8 bases fit TRBD2. CDR1 SGHAT and CDR2 FQNNGV come from the germline V gene. The V segment lost 2 bases and the J segment 8 bases; nucleotides outside the gene matches: 17. The CDR3 is 18 residues long. The CDR3, as DNA: TGTGCCAGCAGCTTAACCCCTCAGGCGGGAGGCCTCCCAGATGAGCAGTTCTTC. Its protein is CASSLTPQAGGLPDEQFF.

This clonotype was detected only a few times. The J gene is TRBJ2-1, the V gene TRBV7-2; TRBD2 agrees at 9 bases. CDR1 SGHTA and CDR2 FQGNSA come from the germline V gene. This CDR3 is 16 amino acids long. The CDR3 here is CGTSLTSSGIYNEQFF. The CDR3 DNA follows: TGTGGCACCAGCTTAACGTCTAGCGGGATTTACAATGAGCAGTTCTTC.

In its sample, this clonotype was seen a few times. The chain employs TRBV7-9 and TRBJ2-3; D may correspond to TRBD1 or TRBD2 (5 bases each). V shed 3 bases and J shed 3 bases, with 25 bases lying between them. Looked up from germline, CDR1 is SEHNR and CDR2 is FQNEAQ (reference sequence). The CDR3 runs to 19 residues. CDR3 sequence (DNA): TGTGCCAGCAGCTTTAGGCCGGGACCGACTAACGCTGGAACAGATACGCAGTATTTT. Its protein is CASSFRPGPTNAGTDTQYF.

This clonotype was detected ten times or more. This sequence joins TRBV6-1 and TRBJ2-7; no definite D call. The V end was cut by 0 bases, the J end by 0 bases, with 12 bases between. Per the germline V gene, CDR1 is MNHNS and CDR2 is SASEGT. CDR3 length: 16 residues. CDR3 loop: CASSEARNQDSYEQYF. The CDR3 bases are TGTGCCAGCAGTGAAGCTAGAAATCAGGACTCCTACGAGCAGTACTTC.

The genes are TRBV2 and TRBJ1-4, with 8 bases matching TRBD1. V lost 8 bases, J lost 3 bases, and 14 bases stayed unmatched. This CDR3 region has 17 residues. Germline CDR1 and CDR2: SNHLY and FYNNEI. The CDR3 DNA reads as TGTGCCAGCGAAGGGACAGGTATCCAGTCAGCTAATGAAAAACTGTTTTTT. It specifies CASEGTGIQSANEKLFF. Filled out from reference TRBV2 and TRBJ1-4, the complete variable domain reads EPEVTQTPSHQVTQMGQEVILRCVPISNHLYFYWYRQILGQKVEFLVSFYNNEISEKSEIFDDQFSVERPDGSNFTLKIRSTKLEDSAMYFCASEGTGIQSANEKLFFGSGTQLSVL.

This clonotype was seen many times. J is TRBJ2-1 and V is TRBV18, with D possibly TRBD2 on 5 matching bases. This CDR3 spans 15 amino acids. CDR1 is KGHSH and CDR2 is LQKENI in the germline V gene. The V end lost 6 bases, the J end lost 1 base, and 13 bases lay between the germline ends. The CDR3 bases are TGTGCCAGCTCTCCAGGTAGCGCTTCCTACAATGAGCAGTTCTTC. It is translated as CASSPGSASYNEQFF.

The chain recombines TRBV4-1 with TRBJ1-5; D perhaps matches TRBD1 (5 bases). The CDR3 contains 15 residues. Germline values: CDR1 MGHRA, CDR2 YSYEKL. The V end lost 6 bases, the J end lost 2 bases, and 14 bases lay between the germline ends. The CDR3 bases are TGCGCCAGCAGACAACCAGGGTTGGGCAATCAGCCCCAGCATTTT. Translated: CASRQPGLGNQPQHF.

This clonotype has more than one count but fewer than ten. This chain joins TRBV19 and TRBJ2-7, with TRBD1 matching over 7 bases. Germline V gene lookup returns CDR1 LNHDA and CDR2 SQIVND (reference sequence). The CDR3 consists of 14 residues. J lost 9 bases, V lost 5 bases, and 13 bases had no gene match. The CDR3 loop is CASSPGTADWVQYF. The CDR3 DNA follows: TGTGCCAGTAGTCCAGGGACAGCGGACTGGGTGCAGTACTTC.

This clonotype was recorded a few times. A far larger clone is off by one base, so a read error is likely. The chain recombines TRBV5-1 with TRBJ2-7, with D perhaps TRBD2 (6 bases). Per the germline V gene, CDR1 is SGHRS and CDR2 is YFSETQ. The CDR3 runs to 13 residues. The CDR3 loop reads CASSLGTSNEQLF. DNA for the CDR3: TGCGCCAGCAGCTTGGGAACTAGCAATGAGCAGCTCTTC.

This clonotype was seen at least ten times. This chain connects TRBV6-6 to TRBJ2-7, with 9 bases identical to TRBD2. Germline CDR1 and CDR2: MNHNY and SVGAGI (reference sequence). V lost 0 bases, J lost 4 bases, and 10 bases stayed unmatched. The CDR3 has 17 residues. The CDR3 DNA is TGTGCCAGCAGTTACTCGACTAGCGGCCGGAGACGATACGAGCAGTACTTC. This translates into CASSYSTSGRRRYEQYF.

This clonotype was counted many times. This chain joins TRBV29-1 and TRBJ1-2; D gene ambiguous. The germline gives CDR1 SQVTM, CDR2 ANQGSEA. CDR3 size: 10 residues. Trimming shortened V by 3 bases and J by 4 bases, and 3 bases separated the two germline ends. The CDR3 loop reads CSVDTYGYTF. DNA for the CDR3: TGCAGCGTTGACACCTATGGCTACACCTTC. The complete variable domain, with remaining parts taken from reference TRBV29-1 and TRBJ1-2, reads SAVISQKPSRDICQRGTSLTIQCQVDSQVTMMFWYRQQPGQSLTLIATANQGSEATYESGFVIDKFPISRPNLTFSTLTVSNMSPEDSSIYLCSVDTYGYTFGSGTRLTVV.

In this sample, this clonotype turned up many times. The chain is built from TRBV9 and TRBJ2-1; 10 nucleotides agree with TRBD2. The CDR3 has 15 amino acids. CDR1 and CDR2 (germline): SGDLS, YYNGEE. The V segment lost 3 bases and the J segment 5 bases; nucleotides outside the gene matches: 5. This chain's CDR3 is CASSDGLAGDNEQFF. CDR3 DNA: TGTGCCAGCAGCGATGGCCTAGCGGGAGACAATGAGCAGTTCTTC.

This clonotype has ten or more counts. The V call is TRBV7-3, the J call TRBJ1-1; D perhaps matches TRBD1 (6 bases). There are 16 residues in the CDR3. V was shortened by 1 base and J by 0 bases, with 12 bases between the two germline ends. Germline V CDR1 and CDR2: SGHTA, FQGTGA. The DNA for the CDR3 is TGTGCCAGCAGCTTAATGGGTCAGGGGCTGAACACTGAAGCTTTCTTT. It yields the protein CASSLMGQGLNTEAFF. The whole variable domain, remainder taken from reference TRBV7-3 and TRBJ1-1, is GAGVSQTPSNKVTEKGKYVELRCDPISGHTALYWYRQSLGQGPEFLIYFQGTGAADDSGLPNDRFFAVRPEGSVSTLKIQRTERGDSAVYLCASSLMGQGLNTEAFFGQGTRLTVV.

This clonotype showed up just a few times. A read error may be the cause here, since a much bigger clone is one base away. The V call is TRBV12-3 or TRBV12-4, the J call TRBJ2-3, with TRBD1 identical over 7 bases. V was clipped by 4 bases and J by 1 base; unmatched bases: 11. This CDR3 contains 17 residues. CDR3 sequence: CASSYRKRDSGTDTQYF. DNA of the CDR3: TGTGCCAGCAGTTACAGGAAGAGGGACAGTGGCACAGATACGCAGTATTTT.

The chain uses TRBV18 and TRBJ1-1, with 9 bases lining up with TRBD1. The CDR3 consists of 16 residues. The ends lost 1 base at V and 3 bases at J; junction bases unmatched: 6. Per germline, CDR1 KGHSH and CDR2 LQKENI. In DNA, the CDR3 is TGTGCCAGCTCACCACTATTACAGGGGGCGGACACTGAAGCTTTCTTT. Its translation is CASSPLLQGADTEAFF. The full variable domain, its missing parts supplied by reference TRBV18 and TRBJ1-1, is NAGVMQNPRHLVRRRGQEARLRCSPMKGHSHVYWYRQLPEEGLKFMVYLQKENIIDESGMPKERFSAEFPKEGPSILRIQQVVRGDSAAYFCASSPLLQGADTEAFFGQGTRLTVV.

This clonotype has at least ten counts. This chain uses TRBV3-1 with TRBJ1-2; D is possibly TRBD1 (5 bases). There are 13 residues in the CDR3. The germline V and J ends were trimmed by 4 bases and 7 bases, with 13 bases remaining between them. The germline CDR1 and CDR2 sequences are LGHDT and YNNKEL (reference sequence). In DNA, the CDR3 is TGTGCCAGCAGCCTCAGCAGGGCATCTGGCTACACCTTC. Its translation is CASSLSRASGYTF.